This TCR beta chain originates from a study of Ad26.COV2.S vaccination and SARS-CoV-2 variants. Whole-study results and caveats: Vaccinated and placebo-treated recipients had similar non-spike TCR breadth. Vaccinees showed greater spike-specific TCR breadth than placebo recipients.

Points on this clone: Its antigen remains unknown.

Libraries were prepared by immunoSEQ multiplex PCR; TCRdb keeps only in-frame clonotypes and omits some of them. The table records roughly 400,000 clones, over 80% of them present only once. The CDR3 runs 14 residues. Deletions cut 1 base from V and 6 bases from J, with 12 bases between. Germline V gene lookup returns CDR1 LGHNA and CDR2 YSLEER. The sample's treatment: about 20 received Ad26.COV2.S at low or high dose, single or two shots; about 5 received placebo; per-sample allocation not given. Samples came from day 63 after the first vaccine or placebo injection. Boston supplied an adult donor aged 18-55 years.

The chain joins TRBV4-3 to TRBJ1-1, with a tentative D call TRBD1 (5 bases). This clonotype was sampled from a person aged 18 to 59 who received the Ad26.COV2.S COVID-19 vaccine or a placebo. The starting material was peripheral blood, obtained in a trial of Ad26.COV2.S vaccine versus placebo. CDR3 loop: CASSQVAGRSEAFF. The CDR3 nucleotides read TGCGCCAGCAGCCAAGTCGCAGGGCGCTCTGAAGCTTTCTTT.